This T cell receptor beta chain was recovered during a study of immune evolution from preneoplasia to lung adenocarcinoma. Background on the study: HLA loss of heterozygosity: approximately 7.5% AIS, 15% MIA, 30% to 35% ADC, none AAH.

Macro-dissection enriched premalignant or tumor cells before nucleic acid extraction. Sequencing used immunoSEQ multiplex PCR; TCRdb keeps in-frame clones, though not all of them. The sample has under 45,000 clones, 65% to 80% seen once. This clone has just a few counts. The antigen is not known. Study-wide points: Clonality was highest in normal lung, lower in later-stage lesions apparently. From normal lung to invasive adenocarcinoma, top clone frequencies appeared to decrease.

The CDR3 contains 14 residues. The germline gives CDR1 SQVTM, CDR2 ANQGSEA. Trimming took 6 bases from V and 2 from J, leaving 16 bases between them. This sequence originates from a person between 55 and 69 years old with lung adenocarcinoma. The V and J genes are TRBV29-1 and TRBJ1-2, with D maybe TRBD1 (6 bases). Sequenced sample: FFPE invasive lung adenocarcinoma tissue. The CDR3 protein is CSVDRQARNYGYTF. The CDR3 region has the DNA TGCAGCGTCGACCGACAGGCGCGGAACTATGGCTACACCTTC.